This entry features one T cell receptor beta chain sequence. Its target is unknown. This entry comes from a study of T cell responses to AZD1222 COVID-19 vaccine. General study results and limits: An increase in Spike-specific TCR breadth and depth was observed after two AZD1222 doses. Baseline seropositives among AZD1222 recipients totaled only five to seven.

Assay used: immunoSEQ multiplex PCR; TCRdb lists only in-frame clones, some missing. The data contain 75,000 to 100,000 clones, approximately 91% of them seen just once; the ten biggest clones take up over 2%. This material consisted of peripheral blood, taken on day 0 of AZD1222 vaccination. This receptor was taken from an adult in good health.

CDR3 sequence reads: CASSFGVGGYTF. In DNA, the CDR3 is TGTGCCAGCAGTTTTGGAGTGGGCGGCTACACCTTC. The chain recombines TRBV12-3 or TRBV12-4 with TRBJ1-2; no firm D call. V lost 3 bases to trimming and J lost 8 bases, with 10 bases between them. CDR3 length equals 12 residues.